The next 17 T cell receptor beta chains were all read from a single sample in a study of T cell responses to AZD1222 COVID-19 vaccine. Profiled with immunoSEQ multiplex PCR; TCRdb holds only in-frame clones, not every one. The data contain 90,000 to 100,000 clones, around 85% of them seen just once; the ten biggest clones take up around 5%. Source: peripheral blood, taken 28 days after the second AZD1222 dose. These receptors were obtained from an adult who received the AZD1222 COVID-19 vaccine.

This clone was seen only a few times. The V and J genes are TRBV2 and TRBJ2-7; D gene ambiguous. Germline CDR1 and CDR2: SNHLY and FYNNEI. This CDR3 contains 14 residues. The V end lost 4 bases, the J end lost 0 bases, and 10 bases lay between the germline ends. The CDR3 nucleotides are TGTGCCAGCAGTGTGCAGACTGCCTCCTACGAGCAGTACTTC. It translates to CASSVQTASYEQYF.

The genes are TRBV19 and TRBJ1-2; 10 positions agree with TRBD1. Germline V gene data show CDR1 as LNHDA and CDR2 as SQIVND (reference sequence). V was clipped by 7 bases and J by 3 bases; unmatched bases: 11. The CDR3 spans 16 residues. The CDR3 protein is CASTPTTGGVDYGYTF. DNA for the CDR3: TGTGCCAGTACCCCCACGACAGGGGGCGTAGACTATGGCTACACCTTC.

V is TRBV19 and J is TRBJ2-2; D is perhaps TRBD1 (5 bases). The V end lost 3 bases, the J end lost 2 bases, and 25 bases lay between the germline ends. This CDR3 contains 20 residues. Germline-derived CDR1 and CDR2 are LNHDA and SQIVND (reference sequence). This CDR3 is CASSIPRQFPDKDNTGELFF. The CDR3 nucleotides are TGTGCCAGTAGTATCCCCCGACAGTTCCCGGATAAGGATAACACCGGGGAGCTGTTTTTT.

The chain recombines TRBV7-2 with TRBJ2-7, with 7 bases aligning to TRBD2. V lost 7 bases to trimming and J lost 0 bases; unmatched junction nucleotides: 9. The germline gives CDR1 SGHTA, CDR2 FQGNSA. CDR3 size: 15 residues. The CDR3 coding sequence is TGTGCCAGCACCGATGTCTGGGGGGGCTCCTACGAGCAGTACTTC. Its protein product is CASTDVWGGSYEQYF.

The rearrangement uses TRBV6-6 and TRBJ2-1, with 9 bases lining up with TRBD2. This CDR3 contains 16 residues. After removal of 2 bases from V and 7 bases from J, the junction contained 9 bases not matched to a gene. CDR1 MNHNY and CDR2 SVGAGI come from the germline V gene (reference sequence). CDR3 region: CASSYPRASGENEQFF. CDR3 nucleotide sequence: TGTGCCAGCAGTTACCCGAGGGCTAGCGGGGAGAATGAGCAGTTCTTC.

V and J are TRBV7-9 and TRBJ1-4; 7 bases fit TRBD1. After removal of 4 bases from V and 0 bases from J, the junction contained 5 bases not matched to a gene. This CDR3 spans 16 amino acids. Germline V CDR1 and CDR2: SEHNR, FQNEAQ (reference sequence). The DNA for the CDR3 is TGTGCCAGCAGCTCTTCAGGACAGGCAACTAATGAAAAACTGTTTTTT. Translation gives CASSSSGQATNEKLFF.

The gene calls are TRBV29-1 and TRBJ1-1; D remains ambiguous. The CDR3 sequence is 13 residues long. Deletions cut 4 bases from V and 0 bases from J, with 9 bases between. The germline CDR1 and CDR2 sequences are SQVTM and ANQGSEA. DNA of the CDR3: TGCAGCGTTGGGGGAGGCATGAACACTGAAGCTTTCTTT. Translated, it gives CSVGGGMNTEAFF.

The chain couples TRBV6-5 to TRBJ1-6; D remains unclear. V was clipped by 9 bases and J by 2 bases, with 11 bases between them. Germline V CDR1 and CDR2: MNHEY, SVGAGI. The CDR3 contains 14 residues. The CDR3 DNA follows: TGTGCCAGTCGGACGGATACCTATAATTCACCCCTCCACTTT. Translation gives CASRTDTYNSPLHF.

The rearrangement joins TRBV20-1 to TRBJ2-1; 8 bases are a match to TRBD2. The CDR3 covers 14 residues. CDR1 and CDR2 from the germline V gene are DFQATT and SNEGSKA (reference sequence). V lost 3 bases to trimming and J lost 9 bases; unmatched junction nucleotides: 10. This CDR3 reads CSASWSGGPGEQFF. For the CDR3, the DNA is TGCAGTGCTAGTTGGTCGGGAGGGCCTGGTGAGCAGTTCTTC.

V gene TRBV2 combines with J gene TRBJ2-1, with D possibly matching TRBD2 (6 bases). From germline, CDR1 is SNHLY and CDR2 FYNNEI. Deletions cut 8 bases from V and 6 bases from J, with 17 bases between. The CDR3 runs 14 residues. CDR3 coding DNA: TGTGCCAGCGCCAGGGACTCCGACATCAATGAGCAGTTCTTC. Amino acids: CASARDSDINEQFF. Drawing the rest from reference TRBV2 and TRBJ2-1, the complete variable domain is EPEVTQTPSHQVTQMGQEVILRCVPISNHLYFYWYRQILGQKVEFLVSFYNNEISEKSEIFDDQFSVERPDGSNFTLKIRSTKLEDSAMYFCASARDSDINEQFFGPGTRLTVL.

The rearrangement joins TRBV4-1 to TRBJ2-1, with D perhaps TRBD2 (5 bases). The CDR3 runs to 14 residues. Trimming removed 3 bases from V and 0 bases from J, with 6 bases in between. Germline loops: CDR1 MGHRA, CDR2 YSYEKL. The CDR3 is CASSQGSSYNEQFF. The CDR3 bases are TGCGCCAGCAGCCAGGGGAGCTCCTACAATGAGCAGTTCTTC.

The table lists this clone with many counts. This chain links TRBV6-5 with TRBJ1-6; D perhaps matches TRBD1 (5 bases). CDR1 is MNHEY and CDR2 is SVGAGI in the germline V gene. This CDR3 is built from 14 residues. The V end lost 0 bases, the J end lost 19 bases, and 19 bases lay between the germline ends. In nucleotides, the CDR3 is TGTGCCAGCAGTTACTCGATCGGTGGGGCGCCTCTGCACTTT. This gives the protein CASSYSIGGAPLHF.

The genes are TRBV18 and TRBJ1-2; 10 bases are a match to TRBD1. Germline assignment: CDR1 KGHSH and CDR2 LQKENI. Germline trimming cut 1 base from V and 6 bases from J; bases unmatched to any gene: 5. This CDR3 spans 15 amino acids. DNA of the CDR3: TGTGCCAGCTCACCACGACGGGACAGGGGTCATGGCTACACCTTC. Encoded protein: CASSPRRDRGHGYTF.

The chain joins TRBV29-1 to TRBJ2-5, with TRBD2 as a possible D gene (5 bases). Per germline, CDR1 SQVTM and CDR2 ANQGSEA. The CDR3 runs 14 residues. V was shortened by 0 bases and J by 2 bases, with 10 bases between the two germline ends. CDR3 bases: TGCAGCGTTGAAGATATCGGGATTCAAGAGACCCAGTACTTC. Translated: CSVEDIGIQETQYF.

The CDR3, as DNA: TGTGCCAGCAGCCGGGGGACAGGGGTCTACGAGCAGTACTTC. This translates into CASSRGTGVYEQYF. V and J are TRBV3-1 (or the pseudogene TRBV3-2) and TRBJ2-7; 10 bases match TRBD1. Trimming cost V 4 bases and J 3 bases; bases outside gene matches: 3. Germline V gives CDR1 LGHDT, CDR2 YNNKEL (reference sequence). This CDR3 has 14 residues.

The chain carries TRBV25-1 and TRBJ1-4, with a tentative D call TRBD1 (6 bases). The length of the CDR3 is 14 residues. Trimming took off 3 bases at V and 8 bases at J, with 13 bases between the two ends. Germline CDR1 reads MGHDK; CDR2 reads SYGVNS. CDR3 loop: CASSETQGGEKLFF. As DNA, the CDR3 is TGTGCCAGCAGTGAGACACAGGGAGGCGAAAAACTGTTTTTT. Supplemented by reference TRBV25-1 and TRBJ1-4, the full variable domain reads EADIYQTPRYLVIGTGKKITLECSQTMGHDKMYWYQQDPGMELHLIHYSYGVNSTEKGDLSSESTVSRIRTEHFPLTLESARPSHTSQYLCASSETQGGEKLFFGSGTQLSVL.

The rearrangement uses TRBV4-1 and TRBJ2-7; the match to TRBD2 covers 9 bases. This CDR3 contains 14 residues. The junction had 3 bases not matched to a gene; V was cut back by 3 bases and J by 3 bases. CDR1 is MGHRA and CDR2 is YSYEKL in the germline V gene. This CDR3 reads CASSQSSGDYEQYF. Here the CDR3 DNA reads TGCGCCAGCAGCCAGTCTAGCGGGGACTACGAGCAGTACTTC.